This entry lists 6 T cell receptor beta chains sequenced from one sample in a study of blood T cell repertoires in COVID-19. Method: immunoSEQ multiplex PCR; TCRdb's copy keeps in-frame clones and lacks some. The sample lists around 82,000 clones, more than 80% occurring once. What was sequenced was peripheral blood. The receptor source for this set is a human donor in a cohort sampled during active COVID-19.

The chain recombines TRBV18 with TRBJ2-7; 8 nucleotides align to TRBD2. CDR1 is KGHSH and CDR2 is LQKENI in the germline V gene. The V segment lost 4 bases and the J segment 5 bases; nucleotides outside the gene matches: 16. CDR3 length: 17 residues. CDR3 bases: TGTGCCAGCTCACTCCAAGGCGTAAGACGGGGGGGAAACGAGCAGTACTTC. It is translated as CASSLQGVRRGGNEQYF.

This chain joins TRBV2 and TRBJ2-3; 13 bases agree with TRBD2. Germline lookup yields CDR1 SNHLY and CDR2 FYNNEI. Trimming at V came to 8 bases and at J to 3 bases, leaving 5 bases not matched to a gene. The CDR3 extends over 15 amino acids. DNA for the CDR3: TGTGCCAGCCAGACTAGCGGGGGGTTAACAGATACGCAGTATTTT. It yields the protein CASQTSGGLTDTQYF. The full variable domain, rest sourced from reference TRBV2 and TRBJ2-3, is EPEVTQTPSHQVTQMGQEVILRCVPISNHLYFYWYRQILGQKVEFLVSFYNNEISEKSEIFDDQFSVERPDGSNFTLKIRSTKLEDSAMYFCASQTSGGLTDTQYFGPGTRLTVL.

V and J are TRBV5-1 and TRBJ2-3, with D unclear. Trimming removed 2 bases from V and 2 bases from J, with 12 bases in between. CDR1 is SGHRS and CDR2 is YFSETQ in the germline V gene. The CDR3 has 15 residues. This CDR3 is CASSFLEATTDTQYF. The CDR3 nucleotides are TGCGCCAGCAGCTTCTTAGAAGCCACCACAGATACGCAGTATTTT.

This chain joins TRBV7-6 and TRBJ1-3, with D perhaps matching TRBD1 (6 bases). This CDR3 has 17 amino acids. Trimming took off 2 bases at V and 0 bases at J, with 14 bases between the two ends. Looked up from germline, CDR1 is SGHVS and CDR2 is FNYEAQ. CDR3 amino acids: CASSLFDRSRSGNTIYF. The CDR3 nucleotides are TGTGCCAGCAGCTTATTCGACAGGTCCCGCTCTGGAAACACCATATATTTT.

The genes are TRBV4-3 and TRBJ2-1; 7 bases match TRBD2. The junction had 8 bases not matched to a gene; V was cut back by 4 bases and J by 8 bases. There are 14 residues in the CDR3. Per the germline V gene, CDR1 is LGHNA and CDR2 is YSLEER. CDR3 sequence: CASSLGGGTYEQFF. DNA of the CDR3: TGCGCCAGCAGCCTGGGCGGGGGAACTTATGAGCAGTTCTTC.

V is TRBV11-3 and J is TRBJ2-1, with 8 bases that match TRBD2. CDR1 SGHNT and CDR2 YENEEA come from the germline V gene. The trim removed 1 base at V and 8 bases at J, leaving 1 base unmatched. The CDR3 runs 13 residues. Here the CDR3 reads CASSLAGGDEQFF. The CDR3 DNA follows: TGTGCCAGCAGCTTAGCGGGGGGGGATGAGCAGTTCTTC.